This entry features one TCR beta chain sequence. Its cognate antigen has yet to be identified. Per-nucleotide qualities are absent, and no much larger clonotype sits a single base away. This entry belongs to a study of vaccination and CD4 T cells after COVID-19 (dated by TCRdb to between 2021 and 2024). About the study as a whole: Every convalescent patient had a positive nasal swab PCR test for SARS-CoV-2, with mild disease in several patients and severe disease in one. Six males and four females were included in the convalescent cohort, with two Hispanic individuals, seven Caucasians, two Asians and one multiracial person represented. Each participant got two doses of either the Pfizer-BioNTech BNT162b2 vaccine (n=8) or the Moderna mRNA-1273 vaccine (n=2). Post-COVID blood samples were collected from convalescent patients a median of roughly 100 days after diagnosis, with a range of about 30 to 180 days. Post-vaccine blood samples were collected a median of approximately 72 days after the second vaccine dose, ranging from about 12 to 241 days. For stimulating the cultures, overlapping spike peptide pools were used, derived from SARS-CoV-2 as well as from the common cold coronaviruses HCoV-NL63, HCoV-OC43 and HCoV-229E. Control cultures received a CEFX viral epitope pool as the positive control, an HIV-1 Nef peptide pool as the negative control, or no peptide. The spike-specific CD4+ TCR repertoire was compared before and after mRNA vaccination in around ten COVID-19 convalescent patients and several infection-naive healthy vaccine recipients.

The treatment or condition label, read with the paper, signifies: approximately 9-day PBMC culture with coronavirus spike peptide pools or control peptides (ViraFEST assay). The study used the ViraFEST assay, which expanded antigen-specific T cells with peptide pools and then identified expanded clonotypes by TCR sequencing. The positive SARS-CoV-2 PCR tests of the convalescent patients were dated from March to December 2020, before the Alpha, Beta and Delta variants emerged in the United States. Each well held around 1.9 million PBMCs cultured with 9 to 10 ug/ml peptide pools in IMDM containing approximately 4.8% human AB serum and 8 to 10 IU/ml IL-2. Half of the culture medium was replaced with fresh IL-2-containing medium on days 3 and 7. CD4+ T cells were isolated after about nine days of culture through negative selection using the EasySep CD4+ T cell isolation kit. Ficoll-Paque Plus gradient centrifugation was used to isolate PBMCs from whole blood, and the isolated PBMCs were then either used fresh or cryopreserved at -140C. Culture conditions were generally each tested in triplicate wells.

Summary of the overall study and its limitations: Only a relatively small number of convalescent patients were included in the study, and early timepoints following natural infection were not analyzed. Of the vaccine-specific clones found in convalescent patients, nearly all (304 of 307) were mono-reactive for SARS-CoV-2 spike instead of being cross-reactive with common cold coronaviruses. The median count of SARS-CoV-2-reactive clonotypes went up from 20 to 25 after infection to about 40 after vaccination, although the change was not significant. Among convalescent patients, a median about 90% of the SARS-CoV-2-reactive clones seen after vaccination appeared only after vaccination, which suggests priming specific to the vaccine.

Germline trimming: 3 bases from V, 5 bases from J; junction bases outside gene matches: 4. CDR1 and CDR2 are drawn from the germline V gene: SGHRS, YFSETQ. The CDR3 holds 14 amino acids from the cysteine to the phenylalanine. Only the CDR3 DNA is retained, 42 bases long and in frame from the first base. Library preparation was by PCR. DNA from cultured CD4+ T cells underwent TCR sequencing with the Oncomine TCR Beta short-read assay at the Johns Hopkins FTIC core. The QIAamp micro DNA kit was used to extract genomic DNA from the cultured CD4+ T cells. Oncomine TCR Beta libraries from cultured CD4+ T cells were pooled using unique dual indexes and sequenced on an Illumina iSeq 100. On the authors' methods: Non-productive sequences were filtered out, and CDR3s that did not start with C, did not end with F or W, or were shorter than 7 amino acids were discarded. Antigen-specific clonotypes were identified with the MANAFEST web application by comparing peptide-stimulated wells with reference and other culture wells. Positive clones required FDR below 0.05, an odds ratio above 5, and productive frequency above 0.1% in at least two of three replicate wells. A clonotype counted as cross-reactive if it showed significant expansion both in the SARS-CoV-2 spike wells and in at least one common cold coronavirus spike condition. Levenshtein distances (stringdist) and unrooted phylogenetic trees (ape) in R version 3.6.1 were used to assess CDR3 homology. TCRdb reprocessed the public reads (quality trimming at Q25 with fastp, clone calling with MiXCR) and kept in-frame beta chains. CDR3 protein sequences are deduplicated, and each keeps its most common genes and DNA. The authors' filters were not applied to this entry. The sample records 20,000 or so distinct CDR3 sequences, roughly 33% of which are singletons. Together, the top ten hold roughly 12% of the sample.

The origin of this receptor is a human donor with COVID-19. This receptor chain uses TRBV5-1 and TRBJ2-5; the junction holds 10 bases that match TRBD1. The sequencing input was cultured CD4+ T cells from blood. The CDR3 reads as follows: CASSWDRGGETQYF. The bases are TGCGCCAGCAGCTGGGACAGGGGAGGGGAGACCCAGTACTTC.